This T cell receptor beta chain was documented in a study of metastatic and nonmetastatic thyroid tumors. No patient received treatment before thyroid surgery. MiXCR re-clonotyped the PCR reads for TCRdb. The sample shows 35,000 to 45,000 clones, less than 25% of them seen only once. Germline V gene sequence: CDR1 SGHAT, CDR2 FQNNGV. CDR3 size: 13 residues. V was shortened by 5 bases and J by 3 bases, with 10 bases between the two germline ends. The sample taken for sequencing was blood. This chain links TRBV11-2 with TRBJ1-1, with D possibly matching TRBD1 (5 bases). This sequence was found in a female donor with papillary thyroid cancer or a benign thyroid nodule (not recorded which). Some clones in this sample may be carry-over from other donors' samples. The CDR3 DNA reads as TGTGCCAGCAGCGCACAGGTTGACACTGAAGCTTTCTTT. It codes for CASSAQVDTEAFF.